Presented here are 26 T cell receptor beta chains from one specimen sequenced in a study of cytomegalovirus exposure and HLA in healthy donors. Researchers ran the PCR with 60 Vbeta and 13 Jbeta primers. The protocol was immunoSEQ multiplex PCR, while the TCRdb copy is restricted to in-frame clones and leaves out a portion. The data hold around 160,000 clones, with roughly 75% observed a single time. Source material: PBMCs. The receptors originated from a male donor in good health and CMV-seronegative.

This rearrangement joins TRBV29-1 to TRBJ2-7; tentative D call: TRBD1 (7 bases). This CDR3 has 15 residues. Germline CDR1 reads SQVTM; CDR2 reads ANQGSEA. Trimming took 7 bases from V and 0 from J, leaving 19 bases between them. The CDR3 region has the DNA TGCAGCGCCGGAGGCGGGGACAGTGCCTCCTACGAGCAGTACTTC. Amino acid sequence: CSAGGGDSASYEQYF.

DNA of the CDR3: TGTGCCAGTAGTGCAGCGGGGTTGGATGAGCAGTTCTTC. Translation gives CASSAAGLDEQFF. The chain employs TRBV19 and TRBJ2-1; TRBD2 matches at 7 bases. This CDR3 has 13 amino acids. CDR1 is LNHDA and CDR2 is SQIVND in the germline V gene (reference sequence). Losses at the gene ends were 5 bases for V and 8 bases for J; bases not matched to a gene: 6.

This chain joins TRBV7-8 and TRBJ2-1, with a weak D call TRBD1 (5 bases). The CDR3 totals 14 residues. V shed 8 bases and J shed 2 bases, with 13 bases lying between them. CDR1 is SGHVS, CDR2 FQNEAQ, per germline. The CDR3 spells CASRGAGTYNEQFF. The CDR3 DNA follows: TGTGCCAGCCGCGGCGCAGGGACCTACAATGAGCAGTTCTTC.

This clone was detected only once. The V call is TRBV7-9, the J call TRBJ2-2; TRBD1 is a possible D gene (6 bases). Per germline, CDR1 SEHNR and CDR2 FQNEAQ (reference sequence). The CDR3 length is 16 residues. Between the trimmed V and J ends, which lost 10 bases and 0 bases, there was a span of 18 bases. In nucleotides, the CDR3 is TGTGCCAACCTCCGTTTAAACAGGGCGAACACCGGGGAGCTGTTTTTT. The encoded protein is CANLRLNRANTGELFF. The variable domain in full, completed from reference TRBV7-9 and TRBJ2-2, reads DTGVSQNPRHKITKRGQNVTFRCDPISEHNRLYWYRQTLGQGPEFLTYFQNEAQLEKSRLLSDRFSAERPKGSFSTLEIQRTEQGDSAMYLCANLRLNRANTGELFFGEGSRLTVL.

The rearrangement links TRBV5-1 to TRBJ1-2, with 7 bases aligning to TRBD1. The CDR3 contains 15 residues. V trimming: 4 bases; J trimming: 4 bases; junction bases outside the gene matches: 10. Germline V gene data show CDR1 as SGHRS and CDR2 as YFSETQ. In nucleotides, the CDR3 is TGCGCCAGCAGCCCGACCGGGACAGCTGCCTATGGCTACACCTTC. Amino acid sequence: CASSPTGTAAYGYTF.

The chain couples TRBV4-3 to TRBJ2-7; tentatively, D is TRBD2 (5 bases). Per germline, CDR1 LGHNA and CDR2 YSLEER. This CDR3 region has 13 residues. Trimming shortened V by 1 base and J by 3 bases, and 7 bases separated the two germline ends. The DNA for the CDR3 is TGCGCCAGCAGCCAAGGGGAGAACTACGAGCAGTACTTC. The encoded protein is CASSQGENYEQYF.

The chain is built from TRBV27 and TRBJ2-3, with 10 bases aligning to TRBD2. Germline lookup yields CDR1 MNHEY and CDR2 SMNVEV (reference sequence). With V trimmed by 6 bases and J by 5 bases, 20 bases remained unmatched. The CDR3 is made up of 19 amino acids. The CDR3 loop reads CASSRDIPGLAGVKDTQYF. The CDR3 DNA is TGTGCCAGCAGCCGAGACATACCGGGGCTAGCGGGAGTGAAAGATACGCAGTATTTT.

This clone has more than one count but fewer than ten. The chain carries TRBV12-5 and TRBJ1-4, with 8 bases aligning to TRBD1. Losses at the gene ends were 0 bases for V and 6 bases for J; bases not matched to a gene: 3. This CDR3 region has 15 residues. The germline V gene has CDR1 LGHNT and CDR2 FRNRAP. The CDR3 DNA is TGTGCTAGTGGTTTGGTAACAGGGGGATATGAAAAACTGTTTTTT. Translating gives CASGLVTGGYEKLFF.

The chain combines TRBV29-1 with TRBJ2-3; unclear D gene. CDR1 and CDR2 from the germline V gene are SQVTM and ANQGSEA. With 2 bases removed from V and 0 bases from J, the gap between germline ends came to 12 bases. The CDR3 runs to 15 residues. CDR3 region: CSVEKELYSTDTQYF. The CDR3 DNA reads TGCAGCGTTGAAAAAGAGTTGTATAGCACAGATACGCAGTATTTT.

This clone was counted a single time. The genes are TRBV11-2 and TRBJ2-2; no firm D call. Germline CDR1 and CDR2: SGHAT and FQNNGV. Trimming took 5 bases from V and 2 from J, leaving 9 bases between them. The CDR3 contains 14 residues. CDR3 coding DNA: TGTGCCAGCAGCCGCGTAGCAAACACCGGGGAGCTGTTTTTT. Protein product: CASSRVANTGELFF.

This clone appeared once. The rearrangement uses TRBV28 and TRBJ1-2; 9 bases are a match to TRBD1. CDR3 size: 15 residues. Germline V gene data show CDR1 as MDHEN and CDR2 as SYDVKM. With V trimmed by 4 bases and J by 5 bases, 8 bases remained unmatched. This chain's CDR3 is CASSSTGTGRYGYTF. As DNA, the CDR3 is TGTGCCAGCAGTTCGACCGGGACAGGGCGTTATGGCTACACCTTC.

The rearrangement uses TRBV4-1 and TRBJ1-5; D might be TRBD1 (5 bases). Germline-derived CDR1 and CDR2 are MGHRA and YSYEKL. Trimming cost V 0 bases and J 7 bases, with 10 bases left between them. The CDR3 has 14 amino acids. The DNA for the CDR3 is TGCGCCAGCAGCCAAGAGGGGGGATCACAGCCCCAGCATTTT. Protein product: CASSQEGGSQPQHF.

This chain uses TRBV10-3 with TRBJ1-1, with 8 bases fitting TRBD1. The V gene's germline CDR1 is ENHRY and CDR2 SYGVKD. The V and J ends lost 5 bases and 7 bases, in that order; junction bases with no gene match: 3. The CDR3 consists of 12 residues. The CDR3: CAISQTGGEAFF. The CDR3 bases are TGTGCCATCAGTCAAACAGGGGGTGAAGCTTTCTTT.

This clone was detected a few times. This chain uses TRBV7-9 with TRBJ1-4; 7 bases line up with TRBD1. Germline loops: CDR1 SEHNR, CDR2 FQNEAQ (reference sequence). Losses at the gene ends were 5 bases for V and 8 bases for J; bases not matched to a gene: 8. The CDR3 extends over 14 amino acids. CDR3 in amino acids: CASSPRQGHEKLFF. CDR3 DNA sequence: TGTGCCAGCAGCCCGAGACAGGGACACGAAAAACTGTTTTTT.

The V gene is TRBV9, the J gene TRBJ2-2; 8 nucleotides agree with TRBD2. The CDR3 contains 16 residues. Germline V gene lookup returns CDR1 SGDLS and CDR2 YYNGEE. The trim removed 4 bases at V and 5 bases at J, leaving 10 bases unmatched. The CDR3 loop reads CASSPRPAGVTGELFF. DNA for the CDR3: TGTGCCAGCAGCCCGAGACCAGCGGGGGTTACCGGGGAGCTGTTTTTT.

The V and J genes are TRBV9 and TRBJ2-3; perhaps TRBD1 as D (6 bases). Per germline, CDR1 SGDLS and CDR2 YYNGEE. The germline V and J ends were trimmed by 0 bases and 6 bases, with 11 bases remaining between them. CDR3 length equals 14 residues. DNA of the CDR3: TGTGCCAGCAGCGTAGAAAGGGGGACGGATACGCAGTATTTT. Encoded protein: CASSVERGTDTQYF.

This chain's CDR3 is CASSLTRGQGEAFF. In DNA, the CDR3 is TGTGCCAGCAGCTTAACACGGGGACAGGGAGAAGCTTTCTTT. The chain is built from TRBV7-2 and TRBJ1-1, with 9 positions matching TRBD1. The CDR3 contains 14 residues. The germline CDR1 and CDR2 sequences are SGHTA and FQGNSA. After removal of 2 bases from V and 8 bases from J, the junction contained 6 bases not matched to a gene.

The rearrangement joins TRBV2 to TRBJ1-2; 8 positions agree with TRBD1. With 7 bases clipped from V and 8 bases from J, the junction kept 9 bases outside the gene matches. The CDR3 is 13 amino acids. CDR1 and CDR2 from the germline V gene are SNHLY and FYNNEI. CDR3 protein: CASKQGGLGGYTF. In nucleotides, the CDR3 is TGTGCCAGCAAACAGGGGGGGCTGGGAGGCTACACCTTC.

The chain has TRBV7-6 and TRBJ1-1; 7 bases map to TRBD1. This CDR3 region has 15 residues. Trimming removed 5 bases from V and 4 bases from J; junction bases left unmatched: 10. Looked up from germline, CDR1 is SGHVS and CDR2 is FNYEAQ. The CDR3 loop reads CASSPRQGLRTEAFF. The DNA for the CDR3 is TGTGCCAGCAGCCCGAGACAGGGTCTGCGCACTGAAGCTTTCTTT.

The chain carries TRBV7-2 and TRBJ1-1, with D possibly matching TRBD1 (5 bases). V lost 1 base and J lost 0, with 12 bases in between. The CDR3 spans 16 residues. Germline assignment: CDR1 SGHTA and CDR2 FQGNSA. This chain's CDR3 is CASSLGLGGMNTEAFF. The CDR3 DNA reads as TGTGCCAGCAGCTTAGGGCTCGGGGGAATGAACACTGAAGCTTTCTTT.

In nucleotides, the CDR3 is TGTGCCAGCTCACCATTCCTCGAGGGAACCGGGGAGCTGTTTTTT. This codes for CASSPFLEGTGELFF. The chain carries TRBV18 and TRBJ2-2, with D tentatively TRBD2 (5 bases). The germline CDR1 and CDR2 sequences are KGHSH and LQKENI. The CDR3 spans 15 residues. V lost 2 bases, J lost 5 bases, and 12 bases lay in between. The whole variable domain, remainder taken from reference TRBV18 and TRBJ2-2, is NAGVMQNPRHLVRRRGQEARLRCSPMKGHSHVYWYRQLPEEGLKFMVYLQKENIIDESGMPKERFSAEFPKEGPSILRIQQVVRGDSAAYFCASSPFLEGTGELFFGEGSRLTVL.

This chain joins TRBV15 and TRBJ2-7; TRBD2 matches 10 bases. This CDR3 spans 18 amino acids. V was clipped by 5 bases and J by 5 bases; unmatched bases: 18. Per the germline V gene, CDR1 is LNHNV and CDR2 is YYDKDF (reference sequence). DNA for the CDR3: TGTGCCACCAGCCCACGCGGAGCGGGAGGGCCCATAAGTGACGAGCAGTACTTC. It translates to CATSPRGAGGPISDEQYF.

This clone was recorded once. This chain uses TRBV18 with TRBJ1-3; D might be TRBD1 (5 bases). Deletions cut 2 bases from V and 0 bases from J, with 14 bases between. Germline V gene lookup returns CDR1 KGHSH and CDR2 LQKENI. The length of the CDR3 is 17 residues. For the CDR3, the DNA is TGTGCCAGCTCACCAACGCCAAGGGGTGTCTCTGGAAACACCATATATTTT. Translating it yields CASSPTPRGVSGNTIYF.

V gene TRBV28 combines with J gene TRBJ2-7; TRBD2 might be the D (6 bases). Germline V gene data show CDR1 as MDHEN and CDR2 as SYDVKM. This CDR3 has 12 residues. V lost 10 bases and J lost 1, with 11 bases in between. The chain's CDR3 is CAIRGRSYEQYF. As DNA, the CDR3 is TGTGCCATTAGAGGGAGGTCCTACGAGCAGTACTTC.

For the CDR3, the DNA is TGTGCCAGCAGCCTAGAGACAGGGTTAGGGCCCCAGCATTTT. Translation: CASSLETGLGPQHF. V gene TRBV5-4 combines with J gene TRBJ1-5, with 7 bases lining up with TRBD1. The CDR3 has 14 residues. CDR1 is SGHNT and CDR2 is YYREEE in the germline V gene (reference sequence). With 4 bases clipped from V and 9 bases from J, the junction kept 10 bases outside the gene matches.

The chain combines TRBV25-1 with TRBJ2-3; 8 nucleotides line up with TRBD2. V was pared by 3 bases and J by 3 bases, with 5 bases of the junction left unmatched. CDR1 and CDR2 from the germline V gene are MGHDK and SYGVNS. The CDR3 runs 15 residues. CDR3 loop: CASSDERGSTDTQYF. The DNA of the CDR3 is TGTGCCAGCAGTGACGAGCGGGGGTCGACAGATACGCAGTATTTT.